This section outlines one T cell receptor (beta chain) sequence together with its context. Its target is not known. From germline, CDR1 is SGHVS and CDR2 FQNEAQ. The CDR3 is 17 amino acids. Sorts performed in triplicate captured 300,000 cells each from every CD8+ T cell subset. All TRB cDNA libraries came from 5' RACE performed with UMI labels. Using the 5' RACE reads, TCRdb records one entry per CDR3 protein without DNA. This table holds roughly 100,000 distinct CDR3 sequences. These data come from a study of CXCR3-negative and CXCR3-positive naive CD8 T cells. Study findings and constraints: Memory CD8+ cells showed much lower diversity, while both naive subsets displayed comparably high diversity. TRB CDR3s of CXCR3-positive naive cells were more hydrophobic than those of CXCR3-negative naive cells.

The chain employs TRBV7-8 and TRBJ2-1; TCRdb returns TRBD1, unconfirmable since there is no DNA. The sequence was obtained from a human donor in good health. Some clones in this sample may be carry-over from other donors' samples. Sequenced: naive CXCR3+ CD8+ T cells from blood. Subset: CD45RO-CCR7+CD27+CD95- naive CD8+ T cells expressing CXCR3 (TNR3+). CDR3 amino acids: CASSGLRGQGATDEQFF.